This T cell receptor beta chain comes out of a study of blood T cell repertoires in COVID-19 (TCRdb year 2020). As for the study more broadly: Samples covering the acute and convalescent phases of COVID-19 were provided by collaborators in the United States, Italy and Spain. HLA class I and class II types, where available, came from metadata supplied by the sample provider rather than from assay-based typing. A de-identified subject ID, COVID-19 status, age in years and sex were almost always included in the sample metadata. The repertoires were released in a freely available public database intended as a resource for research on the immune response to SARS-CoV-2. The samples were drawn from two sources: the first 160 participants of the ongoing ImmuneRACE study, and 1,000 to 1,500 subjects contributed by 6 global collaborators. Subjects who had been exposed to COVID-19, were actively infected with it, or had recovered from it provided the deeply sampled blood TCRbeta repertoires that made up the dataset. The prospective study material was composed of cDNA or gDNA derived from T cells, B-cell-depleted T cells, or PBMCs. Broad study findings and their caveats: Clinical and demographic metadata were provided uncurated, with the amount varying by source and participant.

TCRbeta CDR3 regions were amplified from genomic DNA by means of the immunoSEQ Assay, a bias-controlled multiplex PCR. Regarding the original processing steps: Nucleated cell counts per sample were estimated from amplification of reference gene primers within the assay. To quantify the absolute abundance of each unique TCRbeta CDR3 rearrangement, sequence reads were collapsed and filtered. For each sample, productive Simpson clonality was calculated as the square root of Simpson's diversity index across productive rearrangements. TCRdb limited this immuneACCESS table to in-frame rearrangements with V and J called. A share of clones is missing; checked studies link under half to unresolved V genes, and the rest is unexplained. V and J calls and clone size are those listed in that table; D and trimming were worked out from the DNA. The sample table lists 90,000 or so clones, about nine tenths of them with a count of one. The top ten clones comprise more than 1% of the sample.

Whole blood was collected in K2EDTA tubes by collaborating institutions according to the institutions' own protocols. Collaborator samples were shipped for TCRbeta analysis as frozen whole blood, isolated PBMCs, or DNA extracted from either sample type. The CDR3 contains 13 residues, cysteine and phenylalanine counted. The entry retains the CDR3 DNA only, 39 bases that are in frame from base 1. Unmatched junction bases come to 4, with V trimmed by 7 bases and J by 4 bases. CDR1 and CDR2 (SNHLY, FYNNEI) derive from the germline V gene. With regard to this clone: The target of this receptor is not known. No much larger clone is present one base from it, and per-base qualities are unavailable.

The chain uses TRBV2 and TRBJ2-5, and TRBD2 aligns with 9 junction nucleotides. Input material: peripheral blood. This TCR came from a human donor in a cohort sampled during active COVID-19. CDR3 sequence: CASKRGARETQYF. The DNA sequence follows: TGTGCCAGCAAGCGGGGGGCCAGAGAGACCCAGTACTTC.